These 16 T cell receptor beta chains originate from one sample sequenced in a study of cytomegalovirus exposure and HLA in healthy donors. A multiplex PCR was run with 60 Vbeta primers and 13 Jbeta primers. Data came from immunoSEQ multiplex PCR; TCRdb stores just in-frame clones and leaves some out. The sample lists around 140,000 clones, 82% occurring once. Material for sequencing was PBMCs. Receptors originate from a woman in her forties or fifties in good health and CMV-seropositive.

The V and J genes are TRBV7-2 and TRBJ1-1; the D gene is possibly TRBD1 (5 bases). The CDR3 runs 17 residues. V lost 5 bases, J lost 0 bases, and 19 bases lay in between. CDR1 SGHTA and CDR2 FQGNSA come from the germline V gene. CDR3 DNA: TGTGCCAGCAGCACACCATTGGCAGGGCCCATGAACACTGAAGCTTTCTTT. Translating gives CASSTPLAGPMNTEAFF.

J is TRBJ2-3 and V is TRBV11-3; tentative D call: TRBD2 (5 bases). Trimming left V 4 bases short and J 8 bases short, with 16 bases between. Looked up from germline, CDR1 is SGHNT and CDR2 is YENEEA. This CDR3 comprises 14 residues. The CDR3 is CASSSPPNGVTQYF. In DNA form, the CDR3 reads TGTGCCAGCAGCTCTCCCCCAAACGGGGTTACGCAGTATTTT.

The genes are TRBV7-2 and TRBJ1-5, with D possibly matching TRBD1 (5 bases). The germline V gene encodes CDR1 SGHTA and CDR2 FQGNSA. V was pared by 6 bases and J by 7 bases, with 19 bases between. This CDR3 comprises 15 residues. The chain's CDR3 is CASRLQVGVLQPQHF. The DNA for the CDR3 is TGTGCCAGCAGACTACAGGTCGGTGTCCTCCAGCCCCAGCATTTT.

The gene calls are TRBV11-2 and TRBJ1-2; TRBD1 is a possible D gene (5 bases). The CDR3 length is 16 residues. Germline values: CDR1 SGHAT, CDR2 FQNNGV. The ends were cut back, 1 base at V and 2 bases at J, with 14 bases in the middle. The DNA of the CDR3 is TGTGCCAGCAGCTTAGGACGGGGGACGAAGAACTATGGCTACACCTTC. It yields the protein CASSLGRGTKNYGYTF.

CDR3 bases: TGTGCCAGCAGCTTGGTTCAGGGTTACACTGAAGCTTTCTTT. Its protein is CASSLVQGYTEAFF. The chain has TRBV5-8 and TRBJ1-1; tentative D call: TRBD1 (5 bases). Germline CDR1 reads SGHTS; CDR2 reads YDEGEE. CDR3 length equals 14 residues. Deletions cut 0 bases from V and 3 bases from J, with 9 bases between.

CDR3 protein: CASSYGTGMNTEAFF. In nucleotides, the CDR3 is TGTGCCAGCAGTTACGGGACAGGGATGAACACTGAAGCTTTCTTT. The V call is TRBV6-5, the J call TRBJ1-1; TRBD1 aligns across 9 bases. Losses at the gene ends were 2 bases for V and 0 bases for J; bases not matched to a gene: 1. The CDR3 totals 15 residues. Germline assignment: CDR1 MNHEY and CDR2 SVGAGI.

This clone occurred a few times. The chain combines TRBV11-2 with TRBJ2-2; 8 bases are shared with TRBD1. V lost 2 bases and J lost 9; bases outside the gene matches: 5. Germline-derived CDR1 and CDR2 are SGHAT and FQNNGV. The length of the CDR3 is 14 residues. CDR3 residues: CASSLPDRAWELFF. The CDR3 DNA reads as TGTGCCAGCAGCTTACCGGACAGGGCCTGGGAGCTGTTTTTT.

The J gene is TRBJ1-2, the V gene TRBV4-1, with no clear D. Between the trimmed V and J ends, which lost 3 bases and 3 bases, there was a span of 5 bases. The V gene's germline CDR1 is MGHRA and CDR2 YSYEKL. The length of the CDR3 is 12 residues. CDR3 coding DNA: TGCGCCAGCAGCCACCCCTACTATGGCTACACCTTC. Its protein is CASSHPYYGYTF.

This chain uses TRBV6-6 with TRBJ1-1, with D possibly being TRBD1 (5 bases). Trimming cost V 0 bases and J 2 bases, with 7 bases left between them. There are 14 residues in the CDR3. Germline V gene lookup returns CDR1 MNHNY and CDR2 SVGAGI (reference sequence). The chain's CDR3 is CASSYSTGNTEAFF. Written as DNA, the CDR3 is TGTGCCAGCAGTTACTCAACAGGAAACACTGAAGCTTTCTTT.

This clone was seen only once. The chain employs TRBV5-1 and TRBJ2-2; 7 positions agree with TRBD1. Germline V CDR1 and CDR2: SGHRS, YFSETQ. This CDR3 contains 14 residues. V lost 4 bases and J lost 7; bases outside the gene matches: 7. For the CDR3, the DNA is TGCGCCAGCAGCAACGGACAGGCCGACGGGGAGCTGTTTTTT. Amino acid sequence: CASSNGQADGELFF. Together with reference TRBV5-1 and TRBJ2-2, the CDR3 gives the full variable domain: KAGVTQTPRYLIKTRGQQVTLSCSPISGHRSVSWYQQTPGQGLQFLFEYFSETQRNKGNFPGRFSGRQFSNSRSEMNVSTLELGDSALYLCASSNGQADGELFFGEGSRLTVL.

The chain is built from TRBV19 and TRBJ1-3; tentative D call: TRBD1 (6 bases). Trimming removed 7 bases from V and 0 bases from J, with 7 bases in between. The CDR3 consists of 13 residues. Germline V lookup: CDR1 LNHDA, CDR2 SQIVND (reference sequence). CDR3 DNA: TGTGCCAGTAAGACAGGCTCTGGAAACACCATATATTTT. Protein sequence: CASKTGSGNTIYF.

This chain joins TRBV11-2 and TRBJ2-7, with D possibly TRBD2 on 5 matching bases. The CDR3 covers 15 residues. Germline V gene sequence: CDR1 SGHAT, CDR2 FQNNGV. The germline V and J ends were trimmed by 1 base and 0 bases, with 10 bases remaining between them. CDR3 DNA: TGTGCCAGCAGCTTAGGCCCCGGGAACTCCTACGAGCAGTACTTC. This translates into CASSLGPGNSYEQYF.

This clone came up once. The chain employs TRBV30 and TRBJ1-2; no clear D gene. Deletions cut 0 bases from V and 4 bases from J, with 15 bases between. The CDR3 is 15 amino acids. Germline loops: CDR1 GTSNPN, CDR2 SVGIG (reference sequence). The CDR3 loop reads CAWSVGPADSYGYTF. CDR3 DNA: TGTGCCTGGAGTGTTGGGCCAGCTGATTCCTATGGCTACACCTTC.

V is TRBV7-3 and J is TRBJ2-2; D is ambiguous. V lost 2 bases and J 5 bases, leaving 3 bases between the germline ends. Germline CDR1 SGHTA, CDR2 FQGTGA. This CDR3 is 12 amino acids long. The CDR3 loop is CASSLQTGELFF. Written as DNA, the CDR3 is TGTGCCAGCAGCTTACAAACCGGGGAGCTGTTTTTT.

This clone was seen more than once but under ten times. The chain combines TRBV2 with TRBJ2-2; 11 nucleotides align to TRBD2. CDR1 SNHLY and CDR2 FYNNEI come from the germline V gene. J lost 4 bases, V lost 6 bases, and 4 bases had no gene match. The CDR3 sequence is 15 residues long. The CDR3 DNA is TGTGCCAGCAGGGGACTAGCGGAGCCCACCGGGGAGCTGTTTTTT. Protein sequence: CASRGLAEPTGELFF.

The rearrangement links TRBV30 to TRBJ2-5, with a weak D call TRBD1 (5 bases). Germline V gives CDR1 GTSNPN, CDR2 SVGIG (reference sequence). The ends were cut back, 4 bases at V and 5 bases at J, with 8 bases in the middle. The CDR3 sequence is 11 residues long. In nucleotides, the CDR3 is TGTGCCTGGATGGGGCTGGAGACCCAGTACTTC. Protein product: CAWMGLETQYF.